The 3 T cell receptor beta chains below all came from one sample that was sequenced in a study of breast tumors, draining lymph nodes, adjacent tissues. TCRdb reprocessed the multiplex PCR reads via MiXCR and lists one record per CDR3 protein. The table has some 47,000 distinct CDR3 sequences, roughly 39% seen once. The sequencing sample was made of breast tumor tissue. These receptors all come from a female donor with breast cancer. Some clones in this sample may be carry-over from other donors' samples.

V usage is TRBV7-9 and J usage is TRBJ1-3; no clear D. Trimming removed 8 bases from V and 3 bases from J, with 8 bases in between. This CDR3 is built from 12 residues. CDR1 is SEHNR and CDR2 is FQNEAQ in the germline V gene (reference sequence). CDR3: CASDAGGNTIYF. The CDR3 DNA reads as TGTGCCAGCGATGCGGGTGGAAACACCATATATTTT.

This clonotype was picked up many times. The chain has TRBV10-3 and TRBJ2-1; 7 nucleotides line up with TRBD2. The CDR3 is 12 amino acids. CDR1 is ENHRY and CDR2 is SYGVKD in the germline V gene. V lost 3 bases, J lost 10 bases, and 3 bases stayed unmatched. The CDR3 here is CAISDGGGEQFF. CDR3 DNA: TGTGCCATCAGTGACGGGGGAGGGGAGCAGTTCTTC.

This clonotype was found many times. The chain uses TRBV20-1 and TRBJ1-6; tentative D call: TRBD1 (6 bases). V dropped 3 bases and J dropped 7 bases, with 13 bases sitting between them. The CDR3 is made up of 14 amino acids. Germline-derived CDR1 and CDR2 are DFQATT and SNEGSKA (reference sequence). The CDR3 is CSARRGDLNSPLHF. The DNA for the CDR3 is TGCAGTGCTAGGAGGGGGGACCTCAATTCACCCCTCCACTTT.